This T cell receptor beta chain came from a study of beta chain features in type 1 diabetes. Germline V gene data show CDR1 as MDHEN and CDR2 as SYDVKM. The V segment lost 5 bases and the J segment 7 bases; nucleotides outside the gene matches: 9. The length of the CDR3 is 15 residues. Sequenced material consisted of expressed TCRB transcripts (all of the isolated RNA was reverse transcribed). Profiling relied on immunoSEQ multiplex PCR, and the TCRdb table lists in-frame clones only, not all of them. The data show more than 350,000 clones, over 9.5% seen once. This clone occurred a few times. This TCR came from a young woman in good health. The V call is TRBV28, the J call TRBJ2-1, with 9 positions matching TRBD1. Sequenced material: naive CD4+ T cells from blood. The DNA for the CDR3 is TGTGCCAGCAGTACTCCCGGGACAGGGAAAAATGAGCAGTTCTTC. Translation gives CASSTPGTGKNEQFF.